The 23 T cell receptor beta chains reported below all come from one sample, sequenced in a study of shared clonotypes between healthy human individuals. The method was immunoSEQ multiplex PCR; TCRdb's version includes in-frame clones alone and lacks a portion of them. The table includes approximately 470,000 clones, over 70% detected once. The sequenced sample was PBMCs. All receptors derive from a woman aged 40 to 49 in good health. Some clones in this sample may be carry-over from other donors' samples.

This clone was detected only once. The chain carries TRBV5-1 and TRBJ2-7, with 10 bases identical to TRBD2. V lost 0 bases and J lost 0; bases outside the gene matches: 3. The germline gives CDR1 SGHRS, CDR2 YFSETQ. This CDR3 has 16 amino acids. The CDR3 DNA reads TGCGCCAGCAGCTTGGGTAGCGGGAGGTCCTCCTACGAGCAGTACTTC. The encoded protein is CASSLGSGRSSYEQYF.

About this clone: A far larger clone is one base from this, pointing to a likely read error. V is TRBV6-1 and J is TRBJ1-5; no reliable D call. The germline gives CDR1 MNHNS, CDR2 SASEGT. CDR3 length: 12 residues. The V gene lost 6 bases and the J gene lost 1 base, with 4 bases spanning the gap. Here the CDR3 DNA reads TGTGCCAGCAGGGACAGCAATCAGCCCCAGCATTTT. This gives the protein CASRDSNQPQHF.

With respect to this clone: Possible read error: a much larger clone is one base away. The chain is built from TRBV7-9 and TRBJ1-1; D is ambiguous. The germline gives CDR1 SEHNR, CDR2 FQNEAQ (reference sequence). CDR3 length: 13 amino acids. The ends were cut back, 5 bases at V and 8 bases at J, with 15 bases in the middle. This chain's CDR3 is CASSPGCGREAFF. The CDR3 DNA is TGTGCCAGCAGCCCTGGGTGTGGGCGGGAAGCTTTCTTT.

The chain employs TRBV4-1 and TRBJ2-1; 7 nucleotides line up with TRBD2. The J segment lost 1 base and the V segment lost 3 bases, leaving 9 bases of the junction unmatched. The CDR3 has 17 amino acids. From germline, CDR1 is MGHRA and CDR2 YSYEKL. The CDR3 region is CASSQHGAGVSYNEQFF. CDR3 bases: TGCGCCAGCAGCCAGCACGGGGCGGGAGTTTCCTACAATGAGCAGTTCTTC.

The chain joins TRBV5-1 to TRBJ2-7, with TRBD1 identical over 9 bases. CDR1 SGHRS and CDR2 YFSETQ come from the germline V gene. V lost 3 bases and J lost 3; bases outside the gene matches: 1. The CDR3 totals 13 residues. The CDR3 loop reads CASSSDRGYEQYF. CDR3 DNA: TGCGCCAGCAGCTCGGACAGGGGCTACGAGCAGTACTTC.

Only a few counts were recorded for this clone. The rearrangement joins TRBV5-1 to TRBJ1-2; TRBD1 matches at 8 bases. Germline loops: CDR1 SGHRS, CDR2 YFSETQ. Trimming removed 3 bases from V and 4 bases from J; junction bases left unmatched: 11. The CDR3 totals 16 residues. The CDR3 reads CASSSTTGAFLYGYTF. CDR3 sequence (DNA): TGCGCCAGCAGCTCGACGACAGGGGCTTTTCTCTATGGCTACACCTTC.

A remark on this clone: A clone one base away is much larger, so this may be a read error. The V call is TRBV27, the J call TRBJ2-3, with a weak D call TRBD1 (5 bases). Germline V CDR1 and CDR2: MNHEY, SMNVEV (reference sequence). The CDR3 loop spans 14 amino acids. The CDR3 DNA reads as TGTGCCAGCAGTTTAGACAGCTTCACAGATACGCGGTATTTT. The encoded protein is CASSLDSFTDTRYF.

The CDR3 spells CASSPLGFSYEQYF. CDR3 bases: TGTGCCAGTAGTCCCTTGGGGTTTAGCTACGAGCAGTACTTC. This chain connects TRBV19 to TRBJ2-7, with no clear D. From germline, CDR1 is LNHDA and CDR2 SQIVND (reference sequence). Deletions cut 5 bases from V and 3 bases from J, with 14 bases between. The CDR3 covers 14 residues.

The genes are TRBV10-3 and TRBJ2-5; the match to TRBD2 covers 7 bases. Gene TRBJ2-7 matches the end of the DNA better, so the J call may be wrong. This CDR3 is built from 14 residues. From germline, CDR1 is ENHRY and CDR2 SYGVKD. CDR3 bases: TGTGCCATCAGGGGGGGGATCCAGACCTACGAGCAGTACTTC. Amino acids: CAIRGGIQTYEQYF.

This clone was recorded once. The chain has TRBV10-3 and TRBJ2-7; D is undetermined. CDR1 is ENHRY and CDR2 is SYGVKD in the germline V gene. Trimming stripped 4 bases from V and 6 bases from J, with 16 bases between. The CDR3 consists of 14 residues. The CDR3 is CAISGPGRVGEQYF. The DNA of the CDR3 is TGTGCCATCAGTGGTCCGGGTCGGGTTGGCGAGCAGTACTTC.

The chain links TRBV11-2 to TRBJ2-1, with 9 nucleotides matching TRBD2. CDR1 SGHAT and CDR2 FQNNGV come from the germline V gene. CDR3 length: 15 residues. V was pared by 3 bases and J by 5 bases, with 5 bases of the junction left unmatched. Here the CDR3 DNA reads TGTGCCAGCAGCTTGCAGGGACTAGCTAACAATGAGCAGTTCTTC. It codes for CASSLQGLANNEQFF. Drawing the rest from reference TRBV11-2 and TRBJ2-1, the complete variable domain is EAGVAQSPRYKIIEKRQSVAFWCNPISGHATLYWYQQILGQGPKLLIQFQNNGVVDDSQLPKDRFSAERLKGVDSTLKIQPAKLEDSAVYLCASSLQGLANNEQFFGPGTRLTVL.

As for this clone: A far more abundant clone sits one base away, making this likely a read error. The sample carries other DNA sequences with the same CDR3. V gene TRBV7-9 combines with J gene TRBJ1-1; unclear D gene. This CDR3 region has 14 residues. Germline CDR1 SEHNR, CDR2 FQNEAQ (reference sequence). The DNA of the CDR3 is TGTGCCAGCAGCTTAGCGGGCAGCCACACTGAAGCTCTCTTT. Its translation is CASSLAGSHTEALF.

The rearrangement links TRBV28 to TRBJ2-7; 8 nucleotides align to TRBD2. The CDR3 is 16 residues long. After removal of 6 bases from V and 0 bases from J, the junction contained 10 bases not matched to a gene. CDR1 MDHEN and CDR2 SYDVKM come from the germline V gene. The CDR3 DNA sequence: TGTGCCAGCAGAACCCTTAGCGGGATAAACTCCTACGAGCAGTACTTC. As protein: CASRTLSGINSYEQYF.

As regards this clone: A far larger clone is just one base off, so this is likely a read error. Other DNA sequences in this sample translate to the same CDR3. This chain links TRBV6-1 with TRBJ1-2; D is unresolved. Germline CDR1 MNHNS, CDR2 SASEGT. The CDR3 is 13 residues long. V shed 3 bases and J shed 3 bases, with 8 bases lying between them. For the CDR3, the DNA is TGTGCCAGCAGTGAGCTGGGATACTATGGCTACACCTTC. It codes for CASSELGYYGYTF.

The chain links TRBV10-2 to TRBJ2-7; TRBD1 matches at 7 bases. Trimming cost V 6 bases and J 3 bases; bases outside gene matches: 5. The CDR3 spans 13 residues. Germline-derived CDR1 and CDR2 are WSHSY and SAAADI. The DNA for the CDR3 is TGCGCCAGCAGGCCCGGGACAGTCTACGAGCAGTACTTC. It encodes CASRPGTVYEQYF.

This clone was counted a single time. V is TRBV2 and J is TRBJ2-1; D is perhaps TRBD2 (6 bases). Germline V gives CDR1 SNHLY, CDR2 FYNNEI. V was trimmed by 6 bases and J by 10 bases, leaving 10 bases between them. CDR3 size: 11 residues. The CDR3 nucleotides are TGTGCCAGCAGGAGGACTACCGAGCAGTTCTTC. Amino acids: CASRRTTEQFF. Supplemented by reference TRBV2 and TRBJ2-1, the full variable domain reads EPEVTQTPSHQVTQMGQEVILRCVPISNHLYFYWYRQILGQKVEFLVSFYNNEISEKSEIFDDQFSVERPDGSNFTLKIRSTKLEDSAMYFCASRRTTEQFFGPGTRLTVL.

The gene calls are TRBV28 and TRBJ2-3, with a possible D match to TRBD1 (5 bases). CDR1 is MDHEN and CDR2 is SYDVKM in the germline V gene. The CDR3 contains 15 residues. The V end was cut by 2 bases, the J end by 4 bases, with 13 bases between. Here the CDR3 reads CASSLGRVTSDTQYF. The CDR3 region has the DNA TGTGCCAGCAGTTTAGGCAGGGTAACATCAGATACGCAGTATTTT.

J is TRBJ1-5 and V is TRBV27; unclear D gene. The CDR3 sequence is 13 residues long. Trimming stripped 8 bases from V and 4 bases from J, with 12 bases between. In germline, CDR1 is MNHEY, CDR2 SMNVEV (reference sequence). The CDR3 here is CASQAGRNQPQHF. For the CDR3, the DNA is TGTGCCAGCCAAGCGGGCAGGAATCAGCCCCAGCATTTT.

Of note for this clone: A far more abundant clone sits one base away, making this likely a read error. The chain carries TRBV6-4 and TRBJ2-6; D call uncertain. The CDR3 runs 15 residues. Per germline, CDR1 MRHNA and CDR2 SNTAGT. The CDR3 DNA reads TGTGCCAGCAGTGACACGCGATCTGGGACCAACGTCCTGACTTTC. Translation gives CASSDTRSGTNVLTF.

This rearrangement joins TRBV9 to TRBJ1-2, with 9 bases aligning to TRBD1. Germline CDR1 SGDLS, CDR2 YYNGEE. The CDR3 is 15 amino acids. Trimming at V came to 4 bases and at J to 6 bases, leaving 10 bases not matched to a gene. The chain's CDR3 is CASSPTPGTGHGYTF. CDR3 in DNA: TGTGCCAGCAGCCCGACACCCGGGACAGGGCATGGCTACACCTTC.

In its sample, this clone was seen a few times. The chain joins TRBV11-2 to TRBJ2-4; 7 bases are a match to TRBD1. The germline gives CDR1 SGHAT, CDR2 FQNNGV. Losses at the gene ends were 3 bases for V and 8 bases for J; bases not matched to a gene: 7. The CDR3 has 14 residues. CDR3 DNA sequence: TGTGCCAGCAGCTTTATAGACAGGGTAGACATTCAGTACTTC. Amino acid sequence: CASSFIDRVDIQYF.

The gene calls are TRBV6-6 and TRBJ2-7; D not resolved. V was shortened by 4 bases and J by 5 bases, with 6 bases between the two germline ends. CDR1 MNHNY and CDR2 SVGAGI come from the germline V gene (reference sequence). The CDR3 covers 11 residues. This CDR3 is CASSFGDEQYF. The CDR3 DNA sequence: TGTGCCAGCAGTTTTGGGGACGAGCAGTACTTC.

The rearrangement joins TRBV30 to TRBJ1-4; D gene uncertain. The V end lost 2 bases, the J end lost 4 bases, and 5 bases lay between the germline ends. The CDR3 has 12 residues. The V gene's germline CDR1 is GTSNPN and CDR2 SVGIG (reference sequence). CDR3 in DNA: TGTGCCTGGAGTTTTTATAATGAAAAACTGTTTTTT. Translating it yields CAWSFYNEKLFF.